This TCR beta chain is from a study of shared clonotypes between healthy human individuals (dated by TCRdb to the early 2020s). About the full investigation: Two women and a few men aged 18 to 49 years were included in the cohort. For each donor, CD4 naive and CD4 memory were each given three plates, CD8 naive was given two plates, and CD8 memory was given one plate. To estimate repertoire size and how much clonotypes are shared between individuals, the study performed deep sequencing of blood TCR repertoires from a handful of healthy adults. Libraries were prepared and TCR repertoires were sequenced by different laboratories using diverse techniques, in order to increase sequencing depth and limit assay-specific biases. Leukapheresis yielded between about 0.85 and 10 billion PBMCs per donor. Here is what the overall study found, with its caveats: Around 5% of naive CD4, 3.5% of naive CD8, 2.3% of memory CD4, and approximately 0.4% of memory CD8 clonotypes were shared across several donors. Pairwise subsampling led to the expectation that sequencing depth would affect the degree of clonotype sharing among donors. Only blood was sampled, and tissue TCR repertoires likely differ from those in blood. Clonotypes shared by all four sorted-subset donors showed higher generation probabilities than non-shared clonotypes. Because the study included only a small number of donors, the genetic and exposure-history diversity represented was limited. Naive subsets generally had larger estimated clonotype richness than memory subsets did. Even with the large sequencing depth, rarefaction of the sorted-subset datasets indicated that sequencing was incomplete.

CDR1 is given as MNHEY and CDR2 as SMNVEV, both from the germline V gene (reference sequence). Inclusive of the bounding cysteine and phenylalanine, the CDR3 is 13 residues long. Only the CDR3 DNA stays, 39 bases, in frame from base 1. Relative to germline, V is 5 bases shorter and J is 7 bases shorter, with 15 bases between their ends. Using the deep immunoSEQ assay, multiplex PCR amplified TCR CDR3 regions from genomic DNA. Extracted genomic DNA from each cell subset was spread evenly across all wells of several immunoSEQ 96-well plates, with each plate serving as a replicate. Each replicate PCR for sorted subsets received roughly 0.2 ug genomic DNA, equal to about 30,000 T cell genomes. Purified libraries were measured with a Qubit 3.0 fluorometer, size-checked on a Bioanalyzer 2100, and measured again with the KAPA Library Quantification kit. Each immunoSEQ 96-well plate was sequenced on its own single-read 150-cycle Illumina NextSeq 550 flow cell. As for the original processing: The immunoSEQ output contained only junctional sequences without quality scores, so filtering could not match that applied to full-length reads. To assign V/J genes and CDR3, sequences were annotated against IMGT germline references using PyIR, a Python wrapper for IgBLAST v1.9. Any read was removed if the V/J assignment was weak (E-value above 1e-6), the CDR3 was missing, or the read contained stop codons, out-of-frame junctions, or ambiguous translated residues. V3J clonotypes were defined as sequences sharing the same inferred V gene, J gene, and CDR3 amino acid sequence. Percentage overlap between repertoires was calculated by dividing the number of shared unique clonotypes by the size of the smaller repertoire. Richness of each repertoire was evaluated using RTK rarefaction, the Chao1 estimator, and Recon v2.1 estimates of unobserved clonotypes. For all TCRbeta clonotypes obtained by the gDNA method from a handful of donors, generation probabilities were computed with OLGA. This is the immuneACCESS table as TCRdb keeps it, with only in-frame sequences that have V and J called. A part of the clones is gone; compared with another copy, unresolved V genes explain less than half, and the rest is unexplained. V, J and clone size are those of that table, while D and trimming were read from the DNA. The sample table lists 2 million to 2.5 million clones, just under 95% of them with a count of one. The ten largest clones add up to 0.37% of the sample.

In regard to this clone: The clone's antigen remains unknown. No base-level quality is on record; no much larger clone is a single base apart.

The donors were healthy, HIV-negative adults with no recently reported acute infections or vaccinations. All donors were Caucasian adults living in Nashville, Tennessee, USA. CD4+ T cells were enriched by magnetic negative selection, after which naive cells were positively selected on CD45RA and the negative fraction was taken as the memory subset. Blood was obtained by leukapheresis, after which PBMCs were separated by Ficoll-Histopaque density gradient centrifugation and cryopreserved in liquid nitrogen vapor phase. Purity and quantity of every magnetically sorted T cell population were checked by analytical flow cytometry. Genomic DNA was isolated from every sorted fraction and measured by UV absorbance on a Nanodrop 2000c.

Material for sequencing was naive CD4+ T cells from PBMCs. This specimen's cell subset or site label, interpreted: CD45RA+ positively selected. The chain employs TRBV27 and TRBJ2-7; the D gene lacks a confident call. This TCR was recovered from a man younger than 30 in good health. Some clones in this sample may be carry-over from other donors' samples. The sequence in DNA is TGTGCCAGCAGTGGAGCACGGTCGCGGGAGCAGTACTTC. This gives the protein CASSGARSREQYF.